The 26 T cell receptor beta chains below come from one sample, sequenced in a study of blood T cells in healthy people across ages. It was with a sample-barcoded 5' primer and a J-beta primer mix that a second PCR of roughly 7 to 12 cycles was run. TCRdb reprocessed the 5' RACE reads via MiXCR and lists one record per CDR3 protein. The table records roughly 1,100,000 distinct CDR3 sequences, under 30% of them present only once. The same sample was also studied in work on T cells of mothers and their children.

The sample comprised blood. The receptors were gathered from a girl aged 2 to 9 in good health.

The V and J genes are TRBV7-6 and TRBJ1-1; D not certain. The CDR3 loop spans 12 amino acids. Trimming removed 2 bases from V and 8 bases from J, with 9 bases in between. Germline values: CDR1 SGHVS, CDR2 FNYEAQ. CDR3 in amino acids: CASSLTTLEAFF. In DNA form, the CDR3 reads TGTGCCAGCAGCTTAACTACACTAGAAGCTTTCTTT.

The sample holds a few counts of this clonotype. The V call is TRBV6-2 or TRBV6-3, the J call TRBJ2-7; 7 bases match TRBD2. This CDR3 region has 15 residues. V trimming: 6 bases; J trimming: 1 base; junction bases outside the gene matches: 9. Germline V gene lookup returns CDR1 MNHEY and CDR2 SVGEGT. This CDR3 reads CASSPSGRGSYEQYF. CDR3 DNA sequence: TGTGCCAGCAGCCCCTCCGGGCGGGGGTCCTACGAGCAGTACTTC.

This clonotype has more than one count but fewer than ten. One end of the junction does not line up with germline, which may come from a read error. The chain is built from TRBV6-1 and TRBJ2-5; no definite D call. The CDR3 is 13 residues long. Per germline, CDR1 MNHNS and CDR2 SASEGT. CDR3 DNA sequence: TGTGCCAGCAGGGAAGTCGCTGGGGAGACCCAGTACTTC. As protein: CASREVAGETQYF.

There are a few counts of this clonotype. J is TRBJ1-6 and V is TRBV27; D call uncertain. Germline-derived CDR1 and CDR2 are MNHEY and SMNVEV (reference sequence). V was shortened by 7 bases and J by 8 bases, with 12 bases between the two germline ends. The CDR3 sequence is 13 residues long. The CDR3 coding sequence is TGTGCCAGCATGTCATGGACTGATTCACCCCTCCACTTT. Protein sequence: CASMSWTDSPLHF.

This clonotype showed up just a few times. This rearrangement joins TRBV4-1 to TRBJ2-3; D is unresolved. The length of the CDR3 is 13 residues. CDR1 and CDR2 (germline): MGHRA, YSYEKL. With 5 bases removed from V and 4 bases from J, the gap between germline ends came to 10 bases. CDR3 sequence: CASSNGNPDTQYF. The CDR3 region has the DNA TGCGCCAGCAGCAATGGGAATCCAGATACGCAGTATTTT.

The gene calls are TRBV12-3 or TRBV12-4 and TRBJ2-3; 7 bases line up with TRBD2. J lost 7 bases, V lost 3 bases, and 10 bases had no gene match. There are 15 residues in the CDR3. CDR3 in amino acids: CASSLYRGVDYTQYF. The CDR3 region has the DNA TGTGCCAGCAGTTTGTATCGGGGGGTGGATTATACGCAGTATTTT.

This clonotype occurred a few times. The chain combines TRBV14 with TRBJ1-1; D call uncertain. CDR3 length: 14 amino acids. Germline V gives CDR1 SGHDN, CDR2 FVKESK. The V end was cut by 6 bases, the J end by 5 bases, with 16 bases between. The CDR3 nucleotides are TGTGCCAGCAGTCCTACGAAAGGATGGACTGAAGCTTTCTTT. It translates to CASSPTKGWTEAFF.

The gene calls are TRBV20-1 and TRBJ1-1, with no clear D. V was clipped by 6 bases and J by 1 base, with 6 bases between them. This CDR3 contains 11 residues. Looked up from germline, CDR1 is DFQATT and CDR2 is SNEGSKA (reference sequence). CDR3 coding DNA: TGCAGTGCAGTAGGGAACACTGAAGCTTTCTTT. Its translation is CSAVGNTEAFF.

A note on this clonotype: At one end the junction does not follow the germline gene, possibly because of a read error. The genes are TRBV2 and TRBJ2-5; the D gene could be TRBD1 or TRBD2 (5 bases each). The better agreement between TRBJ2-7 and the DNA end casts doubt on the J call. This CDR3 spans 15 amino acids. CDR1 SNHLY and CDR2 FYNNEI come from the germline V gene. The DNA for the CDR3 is TGTGCCAGCAGAGAAGGGACGGAAGCTTTCTACGAGCAGTACTTC. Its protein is CASREGTEAFYEQYF.

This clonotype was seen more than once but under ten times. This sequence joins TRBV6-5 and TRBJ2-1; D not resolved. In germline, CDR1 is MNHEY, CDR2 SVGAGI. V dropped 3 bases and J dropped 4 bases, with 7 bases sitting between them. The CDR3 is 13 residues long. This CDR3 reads CASSYSLYNEQFF. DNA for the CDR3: TGTGCCAGCAGTTATTCCCTTTACAATGAGCAGTTCTTC.

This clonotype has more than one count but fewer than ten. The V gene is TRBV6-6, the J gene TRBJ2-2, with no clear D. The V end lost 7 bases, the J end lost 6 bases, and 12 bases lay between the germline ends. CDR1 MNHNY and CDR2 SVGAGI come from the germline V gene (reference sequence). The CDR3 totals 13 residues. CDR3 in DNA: TGTGCCAGCACCGAGACTCAATCCGGGGAGCTGTTTTTT. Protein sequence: CASTETQSGELFF.

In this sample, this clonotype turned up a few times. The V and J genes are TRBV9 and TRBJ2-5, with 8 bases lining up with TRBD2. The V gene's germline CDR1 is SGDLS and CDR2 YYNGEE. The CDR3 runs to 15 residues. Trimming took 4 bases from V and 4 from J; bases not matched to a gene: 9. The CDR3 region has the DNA TGTGCCAGCAGCCCTGTAGCGGGAAACGGAGAGACCCAGTACTTC. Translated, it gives CASSPVAGNGETQYF.

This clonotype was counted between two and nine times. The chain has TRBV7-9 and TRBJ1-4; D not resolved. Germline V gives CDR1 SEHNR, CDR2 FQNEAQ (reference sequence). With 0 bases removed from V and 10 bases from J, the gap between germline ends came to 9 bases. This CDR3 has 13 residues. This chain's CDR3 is CASSLADSGKLFF. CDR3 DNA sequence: TGTGCCAGCAGCTTAGCGGACTCGGGAAAACTGTTTTTT.

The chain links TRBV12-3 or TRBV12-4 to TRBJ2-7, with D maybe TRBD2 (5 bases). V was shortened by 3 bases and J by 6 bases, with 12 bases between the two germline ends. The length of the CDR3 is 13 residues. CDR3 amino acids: CASSFPGKPEQYF. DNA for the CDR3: TGTGCCAGCAGTTTTCCGGGAAAGCCCGAGCAGTACTTC.

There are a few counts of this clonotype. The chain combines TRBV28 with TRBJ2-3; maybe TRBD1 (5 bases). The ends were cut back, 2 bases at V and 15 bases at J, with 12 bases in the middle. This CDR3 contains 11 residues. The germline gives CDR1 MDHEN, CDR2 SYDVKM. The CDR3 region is CASSLRGYLYF. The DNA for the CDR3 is TGTGCCAGCAGTTTAAGGGGCTATCTCTATTTT.

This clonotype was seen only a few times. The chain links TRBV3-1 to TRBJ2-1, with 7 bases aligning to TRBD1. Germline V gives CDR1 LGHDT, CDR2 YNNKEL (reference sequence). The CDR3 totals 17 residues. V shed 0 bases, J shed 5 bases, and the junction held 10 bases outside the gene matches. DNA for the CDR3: TGTGCCAGCAGCCAAGATGTGAGACAGGGATACCACAATGAGCAGTTCTTC. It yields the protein CASSQDVRQGYHNEQFF.

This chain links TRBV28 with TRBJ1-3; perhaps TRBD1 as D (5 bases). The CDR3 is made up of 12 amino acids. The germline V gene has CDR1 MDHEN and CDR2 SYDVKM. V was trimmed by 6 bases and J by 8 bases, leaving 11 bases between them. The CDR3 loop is CASRQVSDTIYF. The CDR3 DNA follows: TGTGCCAGCAGACAGGTTTCGGACACCATATATTTT.

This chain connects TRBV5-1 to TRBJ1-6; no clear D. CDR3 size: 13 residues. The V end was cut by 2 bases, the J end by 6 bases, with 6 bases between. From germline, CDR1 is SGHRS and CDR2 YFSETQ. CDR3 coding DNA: TGCGCCAGCAGCTTCGGACCTAATTCACCCCTCCACTTT. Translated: CASSFGPNSPLHF.

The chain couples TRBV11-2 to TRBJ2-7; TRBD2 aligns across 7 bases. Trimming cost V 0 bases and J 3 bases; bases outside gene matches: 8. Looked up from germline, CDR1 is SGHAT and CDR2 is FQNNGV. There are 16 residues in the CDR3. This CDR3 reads CASSLDHASGNYEQYF. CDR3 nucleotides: TGTGCCAGCAGCTTAGATCATGCTAGCGGCAACTACGAGCAGTACTTC.

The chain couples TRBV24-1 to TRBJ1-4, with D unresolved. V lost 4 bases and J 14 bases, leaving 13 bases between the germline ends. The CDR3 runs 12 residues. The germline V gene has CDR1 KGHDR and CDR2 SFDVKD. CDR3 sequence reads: CATSENGLKLFF. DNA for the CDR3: TGTGCCACCAGTGAGAACGGTTTAAAGCTGTTTTTT.

The CDR3, as DNA: TGCGCCAGCAGTGAGAAGCGGGAAGGTGAGACCCAGTACTTC. Amino acids: CASSEKREGETQYF. This sequence joins TRBV5-1 and TRBJ2-5; 7 positions agree with TRBD2. J gave up 5 bases and V 5 bases, and 9 bases lay outside the gene matches. The CDR3 covers 14 residues. Germline CDR1 reads SGHRS; CDR2 reads YFSETQ.

The CDR3 nucleotides read TGTGCCAGCAGCTTAGGATCGGCCAAAAACATTCAGTACTTC. This gives the protein CASSLGSAKNIQYF. The chain is built from TRBV7-2 and TRBJ2-4, with D uncertain. Germline V gene sequence: CDR1 SGHTA, CDR2 FQGNSA. The CDR3 length is 14 residues. V was trimmed by 1 base and J by 1 base, leaving 5 bases between them.

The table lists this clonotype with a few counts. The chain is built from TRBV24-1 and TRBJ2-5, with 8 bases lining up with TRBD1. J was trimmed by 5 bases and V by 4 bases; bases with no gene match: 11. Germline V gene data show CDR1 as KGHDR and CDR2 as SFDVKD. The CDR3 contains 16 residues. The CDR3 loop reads CATSDRLTGVEETQYF. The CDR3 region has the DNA TGTGCCACCAGTGACCGACTGACAGGGGTAGAGGAGACCCAGTACTTC.

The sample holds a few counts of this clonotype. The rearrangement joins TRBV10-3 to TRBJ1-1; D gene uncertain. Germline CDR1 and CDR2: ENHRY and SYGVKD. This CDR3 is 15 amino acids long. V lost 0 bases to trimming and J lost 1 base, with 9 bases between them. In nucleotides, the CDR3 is TGTGCCATCAGTGAGTCGTGGCTCAGGAACACTGAAGCTTTCTTT. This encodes CAISESWLRNTEAFF.

The CDR3 loop is CASSPYSDTQYF. CDR3 DNA: TGTGCCAGCAGTCCCTACTCAGATACGCAGTATTTT. V is TRBV27 and J is TRBJ2-3; D not resolved. Germline assignment: CDR1 MNHEY and CDR2 SMNVEV (reference sequence). V was pared by 5 bases and J by 4 bases, with 7 bases between. This CDR3 region has 12 residues.

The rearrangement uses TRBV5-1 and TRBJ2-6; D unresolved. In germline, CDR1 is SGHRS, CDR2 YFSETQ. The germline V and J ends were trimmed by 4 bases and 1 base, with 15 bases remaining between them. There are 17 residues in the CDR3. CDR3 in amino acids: CASSMRTISSGANVLTF. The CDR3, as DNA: TGCGCCAGCAGCATGAGGACGATTTCGTCTGGGGCCAACGTCCTGACTTTC.